The clone carrying this T cell receptor beta chain was seen only once. Per the study methods: Reference gene primer amplification gave nucleated cell count estimates. Generated by immunoSEQ multiplex PCR, the TCRdb table keeps only in-frame clones and is missing some. Clone size and the V and J calls come from that table; the DNA yielded D and trimming. Of 95,000 to 110,000 clones in the sample, about nine tenths are singletons; the top ten hold roughly 6.6%. The sample is drawn from a study of blood T cell repertoires in COVID-19. Study-level background: T cells, B-cell-depleted T cells, or PBMCs provided the cDNA or gDNA that served as material.

The CDR3 runs to 13 residues. Germline V lookup: CDR1 LGHDT, CDR2 YNNKEL (reference sequence). V lost 2 bases, J lost 7 bases, and 4 bases stayed unmatched. Sequenced input: peripheral blood. The source is a man aged 45 to 65 with active or convalescent COVID-19. This rearrangement joins TRBV3-1 (or the pseudogene TRBV3-2) to TRBJ1-2; TRBD1 agrees at 7 bases. The CDR3 DNA reads TGTGCCAGCAGCCAAAACAGGGGAGGTGGCTACACCTTC. It specifies CASSQNRGGGYTF.